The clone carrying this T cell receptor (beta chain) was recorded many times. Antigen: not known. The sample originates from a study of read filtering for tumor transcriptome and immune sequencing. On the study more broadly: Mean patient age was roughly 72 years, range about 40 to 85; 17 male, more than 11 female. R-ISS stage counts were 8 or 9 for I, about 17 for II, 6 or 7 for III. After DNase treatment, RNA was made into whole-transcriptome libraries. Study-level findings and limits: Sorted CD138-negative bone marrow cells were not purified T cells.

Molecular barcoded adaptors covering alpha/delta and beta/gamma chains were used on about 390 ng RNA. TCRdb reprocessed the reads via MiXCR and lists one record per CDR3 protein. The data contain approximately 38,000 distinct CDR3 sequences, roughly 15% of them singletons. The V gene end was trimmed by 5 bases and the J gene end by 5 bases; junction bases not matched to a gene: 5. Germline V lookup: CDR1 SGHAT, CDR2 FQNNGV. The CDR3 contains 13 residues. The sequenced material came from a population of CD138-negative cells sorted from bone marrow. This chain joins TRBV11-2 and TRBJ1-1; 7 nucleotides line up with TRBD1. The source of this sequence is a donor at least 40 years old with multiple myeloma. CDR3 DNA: TGTGCCAGCAGCCCGACAGGGCGGACTGAAGCTTTCTTT. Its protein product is CASSPTGRTEAFF. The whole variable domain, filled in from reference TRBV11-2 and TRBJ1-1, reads EAGVAQSPRYKIIEKRQSVAFWCNPISGHATLYWYQQILGQGPKLLIQFQNNGVVDDSQLPKDRFSAERLKGVDSTLKIQPAKLEDSAVYLCASSPTGRTEAFFGQGTRLTVV.